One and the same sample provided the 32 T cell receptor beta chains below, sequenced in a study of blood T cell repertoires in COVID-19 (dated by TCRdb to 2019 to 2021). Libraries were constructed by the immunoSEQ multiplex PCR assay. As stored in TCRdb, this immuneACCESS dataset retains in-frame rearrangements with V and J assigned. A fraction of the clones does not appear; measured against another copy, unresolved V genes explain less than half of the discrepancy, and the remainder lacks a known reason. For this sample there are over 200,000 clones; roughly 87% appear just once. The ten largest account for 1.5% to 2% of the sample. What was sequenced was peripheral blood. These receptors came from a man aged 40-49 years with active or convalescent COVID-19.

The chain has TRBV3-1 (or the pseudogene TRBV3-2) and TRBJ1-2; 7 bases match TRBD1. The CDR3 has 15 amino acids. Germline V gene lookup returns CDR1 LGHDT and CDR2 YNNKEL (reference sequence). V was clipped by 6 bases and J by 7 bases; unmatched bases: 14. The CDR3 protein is CASRREGAGGAGYTF. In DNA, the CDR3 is TGTGCCAGCAGGCGAGAAGGGGCAGGGGGTGCTGGCTACACCTTC.

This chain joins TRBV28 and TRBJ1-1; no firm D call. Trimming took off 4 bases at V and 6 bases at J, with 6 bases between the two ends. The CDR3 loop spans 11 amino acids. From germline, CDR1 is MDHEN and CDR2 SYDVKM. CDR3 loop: CASSSHPEAFF. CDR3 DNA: TGTGCCAGCAGTTCCCATCCTGAAGCTTTCTTT.

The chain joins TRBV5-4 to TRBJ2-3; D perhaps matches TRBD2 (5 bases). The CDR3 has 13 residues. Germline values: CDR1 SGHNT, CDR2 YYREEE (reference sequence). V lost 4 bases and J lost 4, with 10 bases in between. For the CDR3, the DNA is TGTGCCAGCAGCCCCCCCGGGGCAGATACGCAGTATTTT. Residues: CASSPPGADTQYF.

CDR3 sequence reads: CASSTGSGELFF. CDR3 nucleotides: TGCGCCAGCAGTACAGGGTCCGGGGAGCTGTTTTTT. This sequence joins TRBV10-1 and TRBJ2-2; D perhaps matches TRBD1 (6 bases). The germline V gene has CDR1 WNHNN and CDR2 SYGVQD (reference sequence). The CDR3 is 12 amino acids. V lost 5 bases and J 6 bases, leaving 7 bases between the germline ends.

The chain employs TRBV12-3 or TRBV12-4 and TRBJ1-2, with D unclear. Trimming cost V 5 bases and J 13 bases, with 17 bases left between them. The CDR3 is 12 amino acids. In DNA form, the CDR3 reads TGTGCCAGCAGTCTTGGCGGGGATGGATCCACCTTC. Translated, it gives CASSLGGDGSTF.

CDR3 sequence: CASSLGQIMNTEAFF. DNA of the CDR3: TGCGCCAGCAGCCTAGGACAGATCATGAACACTGAAGCTTTCTTT. The rearrangement joins TRBV5-1 to TRBJ1-1, with D possibly matching TRBD1 (6 bases). Germline V gives CDR1 SGHRS, CDR2 YFSETQ. The V gene lost 4 bases and the J gene lost 0 bases, with 13 bases spanning the gap. The length of the CDR3 is 15 residues. Complete variable domain (other parts from reference TRBV5-1 and TRBJ1-1): KAGVTQTPRYLIKTRGQQVTLSCSPISGHRSVSWYQQTPGQGLQFLFEYFSETQRNKGNFPGRFSGRQFSNSRSEMNVSTLELGDSALYLCASSLGQIMNTEAFFGQGTRLTVV.

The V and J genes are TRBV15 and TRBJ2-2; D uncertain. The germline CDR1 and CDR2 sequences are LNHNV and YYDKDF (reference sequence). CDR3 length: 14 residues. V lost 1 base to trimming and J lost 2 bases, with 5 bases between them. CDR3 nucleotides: TGTGCCACCAGCAGAGCGCGAAACACCGGGGAGCTGTTTTTT. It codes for CATSRARNTGELFF.

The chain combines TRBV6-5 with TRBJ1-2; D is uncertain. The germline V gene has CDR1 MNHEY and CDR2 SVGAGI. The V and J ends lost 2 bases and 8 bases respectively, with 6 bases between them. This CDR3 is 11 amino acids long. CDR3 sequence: CASSYGWGYTF. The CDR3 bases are TGTGCCAGCAGTTACGGCTGGGGCTACACCTTC.

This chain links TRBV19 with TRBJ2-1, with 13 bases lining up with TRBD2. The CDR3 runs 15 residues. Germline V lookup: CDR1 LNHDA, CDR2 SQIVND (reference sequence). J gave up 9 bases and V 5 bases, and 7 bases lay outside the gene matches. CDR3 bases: TGTGCCAGTAGTCCTGAAACTAGCGGGAGGGTTGAGCAGTTCTTC. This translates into CASSPETSGRVEQFF.

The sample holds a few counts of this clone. The CDR3 DNA follows: TGTGCCAGCAGCTCCCGGACAGGGGCCGGCACTGAAGCTTTCTTT. As protein: CASSSRTGAGTEAFF. The chain recombines TRBV7-3 with TRBJ1-1; 9 bases are shared with TRBD1. The CDR3 spans 15 residues. The ends lost 4 bases at V and 4 bases at J; junction bases unmatched: 7. The germline V gene has CDR1 SGHTA and CDR2 FQGTGA.

CDR3 amino acids: CASSPRPGYEQYF. CDR3 DNA sequence: TGTGCCAGCTCACCACGGCCGGGCTACGAGCAGTACTTC. The genes are TRBV18 and TRBJ2-7; D not certain. The length of the CDR3 is 13 residues. CDR1 is KGHSH, CDR2 LQKENI, per germline. V lost 1 base and J lost 3, with 7 bases in between.

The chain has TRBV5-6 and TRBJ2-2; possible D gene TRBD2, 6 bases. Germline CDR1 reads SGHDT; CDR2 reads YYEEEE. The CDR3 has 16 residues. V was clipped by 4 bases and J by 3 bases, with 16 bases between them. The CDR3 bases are TGTGCCAGCAGCGTGGAGCGGGCCCTTGACACCGGGGAGCTGTTTTTT. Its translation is CASSVERALDTGELFF.

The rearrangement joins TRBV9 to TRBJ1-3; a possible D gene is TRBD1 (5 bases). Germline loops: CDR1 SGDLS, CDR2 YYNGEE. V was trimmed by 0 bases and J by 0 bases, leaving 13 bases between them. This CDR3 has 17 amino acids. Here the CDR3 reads CASSVGARGGSGNTIYF. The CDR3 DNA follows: TGTGCCAGCAGCGTAGGGGCCCGGGGGGGCTCTGGAAACACCATATATTTT.

This CDR3 is CASRSWTSGRSGTGELFF. Here the CDR3 DNA reads TGTGCCAGCAGGTCCTGGACTAGCGGGAGGAGTGGCACCGGGGAGCTGTTTTTT. The chain couples TRBV28 to TRBJ2-2, with 14 bases aligning to TRBD2. The V gene end was trimmed by 6 bases and the J gene end by 4 bases; junction bases not matched to a gene: 10. CDR1 is MDHEN and CDR2 is SYDVKM in the germline V gene. The CDR3 is made up of 18 amino acids.

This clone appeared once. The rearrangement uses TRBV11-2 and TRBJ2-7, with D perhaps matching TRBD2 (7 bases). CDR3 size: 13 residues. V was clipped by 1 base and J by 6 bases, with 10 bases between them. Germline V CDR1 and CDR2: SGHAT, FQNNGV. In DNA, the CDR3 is TGTGCCAGCAGCTTAGTGGGGGGGCCCGAGCAGTACTTC. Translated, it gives CASSLVGGPEQYF.

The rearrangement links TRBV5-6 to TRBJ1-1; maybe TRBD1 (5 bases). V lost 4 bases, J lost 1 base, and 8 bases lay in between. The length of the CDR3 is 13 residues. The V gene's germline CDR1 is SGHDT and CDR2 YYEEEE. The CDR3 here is CASSQTGNTEAFF. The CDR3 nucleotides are TGTGCCAGCAGCCAAACAGGGAACACTGAAGCTTTCTTT.

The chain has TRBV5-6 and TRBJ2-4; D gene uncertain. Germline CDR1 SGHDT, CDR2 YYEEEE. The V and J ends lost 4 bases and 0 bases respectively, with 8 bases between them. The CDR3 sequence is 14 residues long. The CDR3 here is CASSLELAKNIQYF. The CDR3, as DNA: TGTGCCAGCAGCCTGGAACTAGCCAAAAACATTCAGTACTTC.

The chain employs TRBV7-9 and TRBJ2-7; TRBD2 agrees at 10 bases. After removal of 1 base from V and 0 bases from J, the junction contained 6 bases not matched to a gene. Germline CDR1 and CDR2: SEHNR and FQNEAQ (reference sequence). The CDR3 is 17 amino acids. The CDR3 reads CASSLVSSGGSSYEQYF. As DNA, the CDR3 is TGTGCCAGCAGCTTAGTTTCTAGCGGGGGATCCTCCTACGAGCAGTACTTC.

CDR3 residues: CSAISSYEQYF. The CDR3 DNA is TGCAGTGCTATTAGCTCCTACGAGCAGTACTTC. This rearrangement joins TRBV20-1 to TRBJ2-7; D ambiguous. CDR3 size: 11 residues. Germline V gives CDR1 DFQATT, CDR2 SNEGSKA (reference sequence). Trimming removed 4 bases at V and 0 bases at J, with 4 bases between.

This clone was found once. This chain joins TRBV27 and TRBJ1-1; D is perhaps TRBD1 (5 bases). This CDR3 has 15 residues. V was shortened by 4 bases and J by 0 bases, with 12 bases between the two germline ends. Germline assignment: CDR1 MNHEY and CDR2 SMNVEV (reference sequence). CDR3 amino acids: CASSWAAGLNTEAFF. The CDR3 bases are TGTGCCAGCAGTTGGGCGGCAGGGTTGAACACTGAAGCTTTCTTT.

As DNA, the CDR3 is TGTGCCAGTACCCCGGGACTAGCGGGGGGGAGTGGGTTGGATGAGCAGTTCTTC. Translated: CASTPGLAGGSGLDEQFF. This chain connects TRBV19 to TRBJ2-1; 16 nucleotides match TRBD2. Germline lookup yields CDR1 LNHDA and CDR2 SQIVND (reference sequence). Trimming took 7 bases from V and 8 from J; bases not matched to a gene: 14. The CDR3 spans 18 residues.

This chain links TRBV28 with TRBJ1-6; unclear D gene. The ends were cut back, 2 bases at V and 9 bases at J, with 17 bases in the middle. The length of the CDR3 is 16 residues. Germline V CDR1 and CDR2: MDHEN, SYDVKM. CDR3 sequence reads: CASSLGRTPYGSPLHF. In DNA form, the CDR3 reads TGTGCCAGCAGTTTAGGGCGGACTCCCTATGGTTCACCCCTCCACTTT.

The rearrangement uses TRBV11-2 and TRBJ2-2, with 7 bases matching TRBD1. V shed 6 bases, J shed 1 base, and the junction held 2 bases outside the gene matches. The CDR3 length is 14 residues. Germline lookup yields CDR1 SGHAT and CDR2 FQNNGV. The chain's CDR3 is CASSWDRNTGELFF. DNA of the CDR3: TGTGCCAGCAGTTGGGACAGGAACACCGGGGAGCTGTTTTTT.

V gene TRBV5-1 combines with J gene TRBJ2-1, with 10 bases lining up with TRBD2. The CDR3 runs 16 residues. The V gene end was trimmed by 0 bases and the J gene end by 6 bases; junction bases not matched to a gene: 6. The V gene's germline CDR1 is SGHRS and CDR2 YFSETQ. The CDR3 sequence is CASSLAGLAGGNEQFF. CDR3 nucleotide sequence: TGCGCCAGCAGCTTGGCCGGATTAGCGGGGGGCAATGAGCAGTTCTTC.

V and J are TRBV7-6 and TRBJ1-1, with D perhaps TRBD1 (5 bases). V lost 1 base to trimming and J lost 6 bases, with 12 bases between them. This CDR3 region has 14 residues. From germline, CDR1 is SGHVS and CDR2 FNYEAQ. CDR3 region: CASSLVDWGAEAFF. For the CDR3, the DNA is TGTGCCAGCAGCTTAGTGGATTGGGGGGCTGAAGCTTTCTTT. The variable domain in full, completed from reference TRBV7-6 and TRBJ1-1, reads GAGVSQSPRYKVTKRGQDVALRCDPISGHVSLYWYRQALGQGPEFLTYFNYEAQQDKSGLPNDRFSAERPEGSISTLTIQRTEQRDSAMYRCASSLVDWGAEAFFGQGTRLTVV.

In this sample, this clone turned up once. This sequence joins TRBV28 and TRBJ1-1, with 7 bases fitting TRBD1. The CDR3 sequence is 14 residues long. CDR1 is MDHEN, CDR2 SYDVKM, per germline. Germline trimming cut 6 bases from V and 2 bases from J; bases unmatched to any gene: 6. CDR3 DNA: TGTGCCAGCAGCCTGACAGGGATTAACACTGAAGCTTTCTTT. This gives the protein CASSLTGINTEAFF.

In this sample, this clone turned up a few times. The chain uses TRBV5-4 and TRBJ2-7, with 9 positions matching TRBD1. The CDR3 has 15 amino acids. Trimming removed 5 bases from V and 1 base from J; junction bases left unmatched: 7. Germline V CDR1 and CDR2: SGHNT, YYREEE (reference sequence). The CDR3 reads CASSSGTGTSYEQYF. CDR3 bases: TGTGCCAGCAGTTCAGGGACAGGGACATCCTACGAGCAGTACTTC. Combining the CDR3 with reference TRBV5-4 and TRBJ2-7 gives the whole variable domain ETGVTQSPTHLIKTRGQQVTLRCSSQSGHNTVSWYQQALGQGPQFIFQYYREEENGRGNFPPRFSGLQFPNYSSELNVNALELDDSALYLCASSSGTGTSYEQYFGPGTRLTVT.

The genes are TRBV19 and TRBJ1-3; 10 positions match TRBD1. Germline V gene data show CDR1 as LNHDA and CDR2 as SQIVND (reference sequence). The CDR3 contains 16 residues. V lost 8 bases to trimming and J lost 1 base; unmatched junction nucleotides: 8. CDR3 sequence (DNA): TGTGCCAGTTCTGACAGGGGGCGCAGGTCTGGAAACACCATATATTTT. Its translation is CASSDRGRRSGNTIYF.

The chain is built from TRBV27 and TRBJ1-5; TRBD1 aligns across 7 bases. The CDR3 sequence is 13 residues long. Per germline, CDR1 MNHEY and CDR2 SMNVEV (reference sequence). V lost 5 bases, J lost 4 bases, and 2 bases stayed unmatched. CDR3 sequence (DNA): TGTGCCAGCAGTCCGGGACAGAATCAGCCCCAGCATTTT. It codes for CASSPGQNQPQHF.

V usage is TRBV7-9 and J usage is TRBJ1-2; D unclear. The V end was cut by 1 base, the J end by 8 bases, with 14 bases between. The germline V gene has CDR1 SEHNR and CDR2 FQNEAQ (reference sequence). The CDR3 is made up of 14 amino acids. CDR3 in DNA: TGTGCCAGCAGCTTAGTCTCGGGGAATGGGGGCTACACCTTC. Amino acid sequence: CASSLVSGNGGYTF.

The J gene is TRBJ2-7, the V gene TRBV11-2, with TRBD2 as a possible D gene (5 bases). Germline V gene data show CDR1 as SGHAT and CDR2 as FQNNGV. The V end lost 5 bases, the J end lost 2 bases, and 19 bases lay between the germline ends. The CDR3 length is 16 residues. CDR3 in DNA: TGTGCCAGCAGCCCTATAGCGAGAGGCGGAACCTACGAGCAGTACTTC. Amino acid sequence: CASSPIARGGTYEQYF. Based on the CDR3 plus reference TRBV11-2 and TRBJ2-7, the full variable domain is EAGVAQSPRYKIIEKRQSVAFWCNPISGHATLYWYQQILGQGPKLLIQFQNNGVVDDSQLPKDRFSAERLKGVDSTLKIQPAKLEDSAVYLCASSPIARGGTYEQYFGPGTRLTVT.

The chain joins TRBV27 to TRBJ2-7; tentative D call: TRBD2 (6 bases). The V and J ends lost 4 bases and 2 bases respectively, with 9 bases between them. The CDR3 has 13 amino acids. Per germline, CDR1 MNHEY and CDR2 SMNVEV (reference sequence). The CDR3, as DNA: TGTGCCAGCAGTTATGGGGAGGCCTACGAGCAGTACTTC. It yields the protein CASSYGEAYEQYF.